Listed below are T cell receptor beta chains from one sample, sequenced in a study of blood T cell repertoires in COVID-19. The method was immunoSEQ multiplex PCR; TCRdb's version includes in-frame clones alone and lacks a portion of them. This sample yields 50,000 to 65,000 clones, of which 85% to 90% are seen a single time; around 4.8% belongs to the top ten. The specimen sequenced was peripheral blood. The receptors originated from a man in his sixties with acute or convalescent COVID-19. CDR3s include the opening cysteine and the closing phenylalanine or tryptophan. The D gene is left open where the match is weak. The listing skips clone size in some rows; elsewhere it reads once, few, many or a size class.

CDR3 protein: CASSTTPRGSNQPQHF; CDR3 DNA: TGTGCCAGTAGTACCACCCCCAGGGGGAGCAATCAGCCCCAGCATTTT; clone size: .; D gene: TRBD1; V gene: TRBV19; J gene: TRBJ1-5
CDR3 protein: CASSLDGTGNSPLHF; CDR3 DNA: TGTGCCAGCAGCTTAGATGGGACAGGAAATTCACCCCTCCACTTT; clone size: .; D gene: TRBD1; V gene: TRBV11-2; J gene: TRBJ1-6
CDR3 protein: CASSQGRGRGQPQHF; CDR3 DNA: TGTGCCAGCAGCCAAGGGAGGGGGCGAGGTCAGCCCCAGCATTTT; clone size: .; D gene: TRBD1; V gene: TRBV3-1/TRBV3-2; J gene: TRBJ1-5
CDR3 protein: CASSYSSAGGPDEQFF; CDR3 DNA: TGTGCCAGCAGTTACAGTTCCGCGGGAGGGCCCGATGAGCAGTTCTTC; clone size: once; D gene: TRBD2; V gene: TRBV6-5; J gene: TRBJ2-1
CDR3 protein: CATSDRGRGTDTQYF; CDR3 DNA: TGTGCCACCAGCGACCGTGGCAGGGGCACAGATACGCAGTATTTT; clone size: once; D gene: .; V gene: TRBV24-1; J gene: TRBJ2-3
CDR3 protein: CASSRRDTARPDTQYF; CDR3 DNA: TGTGCCAGTAGCCGCCGGGACACCGCGCGCCCAGATACGCAGTATTTT; clone size: .; D gene: .; V gene: TRBV19; J gene: TRBJ2-3
CDR3 protein: CASSFQINTEAFF; CDR3 DNA: TGTGCCAGCAGTTTCCAGATCAACACTGAAGCTTTCTTT; clone size: once; D gene: .; V gene: TRBV6-5; J gene: TRBJ1-1
CDR3 protein: CASTSPGSAGGGYTF; CDR3 DNA: TGTGCCAGTACCTCACCAGGGAGTGCCGGGGGTGGCTACACCTTC; clone size: .; D gene: .; V gene: TRBV19; J gene: TRBJ1-2
CDR3 protein: CASSQGGRAREQYF; CDR3 DNA: TGCGCCAGCAGCCAAGGCGGGAGGGCCCGGGAGCAGTACTTC; clone size: once; D gene: TRBD2; V gene: TRBV4-1; J gene: TRBJ2-7
CDR3 protein: CASSSGQGHNEQFF; CDR3 DNA: TGTGCCAGCAGCTCCGGACAGGGCCACAATGAGCAGTTCTTC; clone size: .; D gene: TRBD1; V gene: TRBV7-9; J gene: TRBJ2-1
CDR3 protein: CAISESPQGLGETQYF; CDR3 DNA: TGTGCCATCAGTGAGTCCCCCCAGGGGCTGGGAGAGACCCAGTACTTC; clone size: .; D gene: .; V gene: TRBV10-3; J gene: TRBJ2-5
CDR3 protein: CASSFTGRGEQYF; CDR3 DNA: TGTGCCAGCAGCTTCACCGGACGGGGCGAGCAGTACTTC; clone size: .; D gene: .; V gene: TRBV7-9; J gene: TRBJ2-7
CDR3 protein: CASSPTFGGANQPQHF; CDR3 DNA: TGCGCCAGCAGCCCGACTTTTGGGGGCGCCAATCAGCCCCAGCATTTT; clone size: .; D gene: .; V gene: TRBV4-1; J gene: TRBJ1-5
CDR3 protein: CASSLRGTAANTGELFF; CDR3 DNA: TGTGCCAGCAGCTTACGGGGGACCGCTGCGAACACCGGGGAGCTGTTTTTT; clone size: .; D gene: .; V gene: TRBV7-3; J gene: TRBJ2-2
CDR3 protein: CASSDRAGGFLNEQFF; CDR3 DNA: TGCGCCAGCAGCGACCGCGCGGGAGGGTTTTTAAATGAGCAGTTCTTC; clone size: .; D gene: TRBD2; V gene: TRBV5-1; J gene: TRBJ2-1
CDR3 protein: CASRARAHNEQFF; CDR3 DNA: TGTGCCAGTAGGGCCAGGGCCCACAATGAGCAGTTCTTC; clone size: .; D gene: .; V gene: TRBV19; J gene: TRBJ2-1